This T cell receptor beta chain was sequenced in a study of blood T cell repertoires in COVID-19. Study overall: COVID-19 samples, acute and convalescent, were from the United States, Italy and Spain. The analysed material was cDNA or gDNA that came from T cells, B-cell-depleted T cells, or PBMCs.

Original analysis: Amplification with reference gene primers provided the estimates of nucleated cell counts. Some clones are missing from TCRdb's copy, which holds only in-frame ones; the method was immunoSEQ multiplex PCR. V, J and clone size derive from that table, while D and trimming were established from the DNA sequence. The data hold 45,000 to 50,000 clones, with 80% to 85% observed a single time. Germline CDR1 is SGHVS and CDR2 is FNYEAQ. The CDR3 has 15 amino acids. V shed 5 bases, J shed 6 bases, and the junction held 10 bases outside the gene matches. Sequencing was done on a sample of peripheral blood. The TCR comes from a man aged 55 to 70 with active COVID-19. The rearrangement links TRBV7-6 to TRBJ2-3, with 8 bases identical to TRBD2. CDR3 in DNA: TGTGCCAGCAGCGGTACTAGCGGTCTAGGGGATACGCAGTATTTT. Amino acid sequence: CASSGTSGLGDTQYF.